The present TCR beta chain was sequenced within a study of vaccination and CD4 T cells after COVID-19. The sample holds a few counts of this clonotype. Its antigen is unknown. Noted treatment: roughly ten-day PBMC culture with coronavirus spike peptide pools or control peptides (ViraFEST assay). The Oncomine TCR Beta short-read assay sequenced DNA from cultured CD4+ T cells. TCRdb called the PCR reads again in MiXCR, with one record for every CDR3 protein. The table lists approximately 21,000 distinct CDR3 sequences, around a quarter of them singletons. Germline assignment: CDR1 SGHTA and CDR2 FQGTGA. V dropped 3 bases and J dropped 4 bases, with 12 bases sitting between them. CDR3 length: 14 amino acids.

Sequencing was carried out using cultured CD4+ T cells from blood. The chain links TRBV7-3 to TRBJ1-1; D might be TRBD1 (5 bases). This TCR was recovered from a human donor with COVID-19. In DNA, the CDR3 is TGTGCCAGCAGCTTCGGGGCGGGGAGCACTGAAGCTTTCTTT. Protein product: CASSFGAGSTEAFF.